Following are 9 T cell receptor beta chains from one sample sequenced in a study of vaccination and CD4 T cells after COVID-19. Sequencing of DNA taken from cultured CD4+ T cells relied on the Oncomine TCR Beta short-read assay. MiXCR, applied by TCRdb to the PCR reads, yields one record per CDR3 protein. There are more than 4,500 distinct CDR3 sequences in the sample; roughly 46% occur only once, and around 27% lies in the top ten. Antigen specificity for these receptors is unknown. Treatment described: roughly 11-day PBMC culture with coronavirus spike peptide pools or control peptides (ViraFEST assay). The material sequenced was CD4+ T cells from blood, cultured in vitro. Receptor source: a human donor who had recovered from COVID-19.

The chain recombines TRBV10-3 with TRBJ1-6; the D gene is possibly TRBD1 (5 bases). This CDR3 contains 14 residues. V was clipped by 7 bases and J by 7 bases, with 14 bases between them. CDR1 is ENHRY, CDR2 SYGVKD, per germline. Here the CDR3 DNA reads TGTGCCATCACGGCGGGGGGGAACAATTCACCCCTCCACTTT. The encoded protein is CAITAGGNNSPLHF.

The chain employs TRBV10-3 and TRBJ2-2; TRBD2 matches at 14 bases. Germline V gene lookup returns CDR1 ENHRY and CDR2 SYGVKD. This CDR3 has 18 amino acids. Unmatched junction bases numbered 8, after V lost 3 bases and J lost 5 bases. CDR3 region: CAISDPTSGGAHTGELFF. The CDR3 bases are TGTGCCATCAGTGACCCGACTAGCGGGGGGGCCCATACCGGGGAGCTGTTTTTT.

This clonotype was picked up one time. J is TRBJ1-2 and V is TRBV18, with D maybe TRBD1 (5 bases). Germline V gene data show CDR1 as KGHSH and CDR2 as LQKENI. The V gene lost 3 bases and the J gene lost 1 base, with 15 bases spanning the gap. This CDR3 has 16 amino acids. The CDR3 sequence: CASSPGSGKYNYGYTF. The CDR3 DNA reads as TGTGCCAGCTCACCGGGATCAGGGAAATATAACTATGGCTACACCTTC.

There are a few counts of this clonotype. V gene TRBV20-1 combines with J gene TRBJ2-1; 12 bases are shared with TRBD2. This CDR3 region has 14 residues. Trimming at V came to 5 bases and at J to 7 bases, leaving 6 bases not matched to a gene. Germline CDR1 DFQATT, CDR2 SNEGSKA (reference sequence). CDR3 in amino acids: CSAPGLAGRNEQFF. In DNA, the CDR3 is TGCAGTGCTCCTGGACTAGCGGGAAGAAATGAGCAGTTCTTC.

This clonotype turned up a few times. Here the CDR3 reads CAISTGTSGKGQFF. The CDR3, as DNA: TGTGCCATCAGCACCGGGACTAGCGGGAAGGGGCAGTTCTTC. The chain has TRBV10-3 and TRBJ2-1; 13 bases agree with TRBD2. V gave up 6 bases and J gave up 12 bases; unmatched junction bases: 8. Germline assignment: CDR1 ENHRY and CDR2 SYGVKD. The length of the CDR3 is 14 residues.

This clonotype was observed a single time. The J gene is TRBJ1-6, the V gene TRBV4-1; no definite D call. V gave up 0 bases and J gave up 8 bases, with 14 bases separating them. The CDR3 spans 16 residues. Germline-derived CDR1 and CDR2 are MGHRA and YSYEKL. CDR3 residues: CASSQDLADSYSPLHF. The CDR3 DNA reads as TGCGCCAGCAGCCAAGATCTGGCAGATTCTTATTCACCCCTCCACTTT.

The chain joins TRBV5-1 to TRBJ2-2; tentatively, D is TRBD1 (5 bases). V was cut by 2 bases and J by 5 bases, with 10 bases left in between. Germline-derived CDR1 and CDR2 are SGHRS and YFSETQ. The CDR3 sequence is 14 residues long. CDR3 nucleotides: TGCGCCAGCAGCTTAACAGGTCTGACCGGGGAGCTGTTTTTT. Translated, it gives CASSLTGLTGELFF.

This clonotype has just a few counts. The junction departs from germline at one end; a sequencing error may be responsible. This chain links TRBV7-3 with TRBJ2-7; 9 bases fit TRBD2. This CDR3 contains 15 residues. Germline values: CDR1 SGHTA, CDR2 FQGTGA. The DNA of the CDR3 is TGTGCCAGCAGCCTAACAGCGGGAGGTGGCTACGAGCAGTACTTC. Translated, it gives CASSLTAGGGYEQYF.

The rearrangement joins TRBV10-1 to TRBJ1-5; 9 nucleotides line up with TRBD1. With 3 bases clipped from V and 4 bases from J, the junction kept 13 bases outside the gene matches. The CDR3 is 18 amino acids. In germline, CDR1 is WNHNN, CDR2 SYGVQD (reference sequence). CDR3 DNA: TGCGCCAGCAGTGAAGGTAAACAGGGGACAGGGAGGAATCAGCCCCAGCATTTT. It translates to CASSEGKQGTGRNQPQHF.